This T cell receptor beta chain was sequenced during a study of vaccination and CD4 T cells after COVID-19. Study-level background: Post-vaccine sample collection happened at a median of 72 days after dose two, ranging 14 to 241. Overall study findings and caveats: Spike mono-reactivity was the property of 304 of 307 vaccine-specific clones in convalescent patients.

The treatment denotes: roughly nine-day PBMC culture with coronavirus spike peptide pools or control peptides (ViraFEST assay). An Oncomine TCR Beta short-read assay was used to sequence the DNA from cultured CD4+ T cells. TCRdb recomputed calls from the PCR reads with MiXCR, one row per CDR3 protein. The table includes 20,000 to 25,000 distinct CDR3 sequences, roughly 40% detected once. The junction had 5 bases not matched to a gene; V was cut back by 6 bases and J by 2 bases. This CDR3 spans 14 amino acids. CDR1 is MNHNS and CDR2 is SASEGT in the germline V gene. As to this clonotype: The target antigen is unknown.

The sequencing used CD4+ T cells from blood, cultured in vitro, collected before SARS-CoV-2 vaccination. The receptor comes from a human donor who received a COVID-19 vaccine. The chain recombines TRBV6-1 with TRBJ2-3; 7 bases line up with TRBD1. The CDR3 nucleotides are TGTGCCAGCAGGGCCGGGACAGCCACAGATACGCAGTATTTT. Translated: CASRAGTATDTQYF.